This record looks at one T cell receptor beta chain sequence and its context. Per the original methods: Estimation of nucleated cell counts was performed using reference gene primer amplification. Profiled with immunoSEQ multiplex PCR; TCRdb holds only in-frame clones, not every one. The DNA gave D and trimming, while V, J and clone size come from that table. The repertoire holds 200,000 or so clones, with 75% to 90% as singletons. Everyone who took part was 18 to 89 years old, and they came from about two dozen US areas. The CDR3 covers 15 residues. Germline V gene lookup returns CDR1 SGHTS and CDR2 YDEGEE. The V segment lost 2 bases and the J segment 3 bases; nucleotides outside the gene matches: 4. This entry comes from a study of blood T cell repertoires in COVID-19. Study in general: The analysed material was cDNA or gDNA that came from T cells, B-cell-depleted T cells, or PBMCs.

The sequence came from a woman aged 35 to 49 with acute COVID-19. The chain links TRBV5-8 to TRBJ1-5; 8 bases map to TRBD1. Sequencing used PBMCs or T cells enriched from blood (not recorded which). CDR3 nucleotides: TGTGCCAGCAGCTTCGGACAGGGTTACAATCAGCCCCAGCATTTT. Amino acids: CASSFGQGYNQPQHF.